This T cell receptor beta chain emerged from a study of blood T cell repertoires in COVID-19. Study details: Samples of COVID-19 (acute and convalescent) were obtained from the United States, Italy and Spain.

This clone was picked up many times. Under the authors' procedure: Counts of nucleated cells, estimated from reference gene primer amplification, were obtained. TCRdb keeps only in-frame clones here, not all; method: immunoSEQ multiplex PCR. The V and J calls and clone size are taken from that table; D and trimming were inferred from the DNA. The sample includes under 150,000 clones, roughly 69% of them seen just once. The length of the CDR3 is 15 residues. J lost 5 bases, V lost 8 bases, and 10 bases had no gene match. CDR1 is LNHDA and CDR2 is SQIVND in the germline V gene (reference sequence). The clonotype originates from a woman in her 70s with acute or convalescent COVID-19. Sequenced: peripheral blood. This chain connects TRBV19 to TRBJ2-1, with 9 bases fitting TRBD1. The CDR3 DNA reads TGTGCCAGTTCACCGGGACAGGGAGGGAACAATGAGCAGTTCTTC. Residues: CASSPGQGGNNEQFF.